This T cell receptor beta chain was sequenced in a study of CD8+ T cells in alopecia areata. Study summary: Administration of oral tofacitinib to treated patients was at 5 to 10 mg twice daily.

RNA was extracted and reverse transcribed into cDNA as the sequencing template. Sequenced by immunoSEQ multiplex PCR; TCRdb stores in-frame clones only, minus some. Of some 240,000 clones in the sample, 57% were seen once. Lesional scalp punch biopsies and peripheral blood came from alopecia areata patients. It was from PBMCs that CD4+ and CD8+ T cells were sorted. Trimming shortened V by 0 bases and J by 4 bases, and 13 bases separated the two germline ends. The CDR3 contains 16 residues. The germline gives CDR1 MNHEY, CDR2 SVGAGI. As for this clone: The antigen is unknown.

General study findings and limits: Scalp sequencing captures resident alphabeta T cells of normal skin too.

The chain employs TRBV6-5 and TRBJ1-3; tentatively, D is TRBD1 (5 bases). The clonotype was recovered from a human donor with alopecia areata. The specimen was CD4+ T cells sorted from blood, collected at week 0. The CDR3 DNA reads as TGTGCCAGCAGTTACTCGTACGGGACGAGGGGAAACACCATATATTTT. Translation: CASSYSYGTRGNTIYF.